This T cell receptor beta chain appears in the sequencing data of a study of tumor and adjacent non-tumor tissue in lung cancer. Overall study: About 4.17 million productive TCRbeta reads were obtained per sample on average. General study points: Tumor repertoires had a smaller top 100 clone share than normal lung.

RNA was extracted from bulk tissue without any cell sorting. More than 3 cm separated this lung sample from the edge of the tumor. Regarding this clonotype: Its antigen remains unknown. At one end the junction does not follow the germline gene, possibly because of a read error.

The library came from three nested PCR rounds adapted from ARM-PCR protocols. TCRdb processed the multiplex PCR reads anew with MiXCR; each CDR3 protein has one entry. The table lists over 40,000 distinct CDR3 sequences, roughly three fifths of them singletons. The CDR3 sequence is 14 residues long. CDR1 is LGHNA, CDR2 YNFKEQ, per germline. The receptor comes from a woman between 40 and 50 years old with non-small cell lung cancer. Sample: distant non-tumor lung tissue. The chain carries TRBV4-2 and TRBJ1-1, with D maybe TRBD1 (6 bases). The DNA for the CDR3 is TGTGCCAGCAGCGAACAGGGCGGGAACACTGAGGCTTTCTTT. Residues: CASSEQGGNTEAFF.